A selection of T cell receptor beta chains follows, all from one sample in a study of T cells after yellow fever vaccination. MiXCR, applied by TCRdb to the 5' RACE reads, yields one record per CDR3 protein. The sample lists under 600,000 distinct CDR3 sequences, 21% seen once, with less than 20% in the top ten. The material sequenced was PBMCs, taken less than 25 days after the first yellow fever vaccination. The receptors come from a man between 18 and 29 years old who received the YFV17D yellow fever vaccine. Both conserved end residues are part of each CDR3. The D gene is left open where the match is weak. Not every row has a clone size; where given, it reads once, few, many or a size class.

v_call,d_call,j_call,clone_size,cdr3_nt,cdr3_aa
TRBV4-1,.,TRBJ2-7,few,TGCGCCAGCAGCCAAGATACGGGCAGATACTACGAGCAGTACTTC,CASSQDTGRYYEQYF
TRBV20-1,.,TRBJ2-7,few,TGCAGTGCTAGAAACCCGGACGACTACGAGCAGTACTTC,CSARNPDDYEQYF
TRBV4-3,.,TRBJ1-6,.,TGCGCCAGCAGCGAAGGCGAAATTGTTCGTAATTCACCCCTCCACTTT,CASSEGEIVRNSPLHF
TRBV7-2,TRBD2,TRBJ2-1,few,TGTGCCAGCAGCTTTAGACTAGCGGAGAATGAGCAGTTCTTC,CASSFRLAENEQFF
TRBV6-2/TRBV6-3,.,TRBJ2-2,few,TGTGCCAGCAGTTACGGAAAAGCGGGCTACACCGGGGAGCTGTTTTTT,CASSYGKAGYTGELFF
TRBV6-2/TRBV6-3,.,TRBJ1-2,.,TGTGCCAGCACCCGATCGCCGGCAGCCTATGGCTACACCTTC,CASTRSPAAYGYTF
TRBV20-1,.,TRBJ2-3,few,TGCAGTGCTAGCCGTTTCCCAAGACTCACAGATACGCAGTATTTT,CSASRFPRLTDTQYF
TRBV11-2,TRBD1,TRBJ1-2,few,TGTGCCAGCAGCTCCCCTCCCTGGACAGGGGATGGCTACACCTTC,CASSSPPWTGDGYTF
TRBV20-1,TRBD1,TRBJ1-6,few,TGCAGTGCCATGGGGACAGGCGTTCTCGGGAATTCACCCCTCCACTTT,CSAMGTGVLGNSPLHF
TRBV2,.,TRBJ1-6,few,TGTGCCAGCGAGGACGGGAATTCACCCCTCCACTTT,CASEDGNSPLHF
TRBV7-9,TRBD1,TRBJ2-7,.,TGTGCCAGCAGCGCGCAGTCGACAGGGGTCTACGAGCAGTACTTC,CASSAQSTGVYEQYF
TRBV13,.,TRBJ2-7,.,TGTGCCAGCAGCTTAATCCCCCAACGCGACGAGCAGTACTTC,CASSLIPQRDEQYF
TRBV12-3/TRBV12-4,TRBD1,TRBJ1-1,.,TGTGCCAGCAGTTTAGCCCCGGGACAGGGCTCTGAAGCTTTCTTT,CASSLAPGQGSEAFF
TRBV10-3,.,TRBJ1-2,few,TGTGCCATCACAGGTACTGATGGCTACACCTTC,CAITGTDGYTF
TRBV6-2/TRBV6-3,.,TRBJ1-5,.,TGTGCCAGCAGCCTGATGGGTTGGCAGCCCCAGCATTTT,CASSLMGWQPQHF
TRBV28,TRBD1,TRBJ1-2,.,TGTGCCAGCAGTCCGGGGCAGGGGGCGTCCAACTATGGCTACACCTTC,CASSPGQGASNYGYTF
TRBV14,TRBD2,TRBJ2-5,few,TGTGCCAGCAGCCAGCGGGGGTTAACACAAGAGACCCAGTACTTC,CASSQRGLTQETQYF
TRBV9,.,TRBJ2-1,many,TGTGCCAGCAGCGTAGAGTGGGGTACCGATGAGCAGTTCTTC,CASSVEWGTDEQFF
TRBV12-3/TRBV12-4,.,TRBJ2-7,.,TGTGCCAGCAGTTCTGAGTTCACGCCCTCCTACGAGCAGTACTTC,CASSSEFTPSYEQYF
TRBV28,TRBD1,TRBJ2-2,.,TGTGCCAGCAGAACCGGGACAGCCGGAACCGGGGAGCTGTTTTTT,CASRTGTAGTGELFF
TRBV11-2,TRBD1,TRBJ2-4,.,TGTTCCAGCGCCCTCTATGCGACAGGGATAGGGGACATTCAGTACTTC,CSSALYATGIGDIQYF
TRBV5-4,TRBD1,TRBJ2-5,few,TGTGCCAGCAGCCAAACGACAGGGGAAGAGACCCAGTACTTC,CASSQTTGEETQYF
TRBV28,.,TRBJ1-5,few,TGTGCCAGCAGTTTTTCAGGATCCGAGCGGGGCAATCAGCCCCAGCATTTT,CASSFSGSERGNQPQHF
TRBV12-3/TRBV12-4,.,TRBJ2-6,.,TGTGCCAGCAGAAAATGGGGCTCTGGGGCCAACGTCCTGACTTTC,CASRKWGSGANVLTF
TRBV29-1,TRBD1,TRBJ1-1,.,TGCAGCGTTTCTAACACAGGGGGTAAGACTGAAGCTTTCTTT,CSVSNTGGKTEAFF
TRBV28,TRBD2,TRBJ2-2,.,TGTGCCAGCCAGACTAGCGGGGATACCGGGGAGCTGTTTTTT,CASQTSGDTGELFF
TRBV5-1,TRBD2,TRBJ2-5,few,TGCGCCAGCAGCTTCCCTAGCGGGGAAGAGACCCAGTACTTC,CASSFPSGEETQYF
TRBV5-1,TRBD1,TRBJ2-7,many,TGCGCCAGCAGCCCCCGGGACAGGGCCTACGAGCAGTACTTC,CASSPRDRAYEQYF
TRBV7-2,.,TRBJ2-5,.,TGTGCCAGCCTGAGGGGGGAGACCCAGTACTTC,CASLRGETQYF
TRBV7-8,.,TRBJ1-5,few,TGTGCCAGCAGCTTACGGCAGGGTGAACAGCCCCAGCATTTT,CASSLRQGEQPQHF
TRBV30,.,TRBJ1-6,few,TGTGCCTGGAGAGCCTACAGCATTGCCCTCCACTTT,CAWRAYSIALHF
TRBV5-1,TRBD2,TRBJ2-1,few,TGCGCCAGCAGCTTGGGACTAGCGGGGGCTACTGAGCAGTTCTTC,CASSLGLAGATEQFF
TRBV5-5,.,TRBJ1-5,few,TGTGCCAGCAGCTTGGGGTTCGCTGACAATCAGCCCCAGCATTTT,CASSLGFADNQPQHF
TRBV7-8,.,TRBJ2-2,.,TGTGCCAGCACCCTTCAGCGGGTCCGGGCCGGGGAGCTGTTTTTT,CASTLQRVRAGELFF
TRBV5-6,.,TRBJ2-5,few,TGTGCCAGCAGCTTGGACGGAGTTCGGGAGACCCAGTACTTC,CASSLDGVRETQYF
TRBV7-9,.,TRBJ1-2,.,TGTGCCAGCAGCTTAGCGGCGGGGGCGTATGGCTACACCTTC,CASSLAAGAYGYTF
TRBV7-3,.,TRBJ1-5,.,TGTGCCAGCAGCTCAACAAGAGTGGGGACCCCGGGGCCCCAGCATTTT,CASSSTRVGTPGPQHF
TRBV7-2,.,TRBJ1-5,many,TGTGCCAGCAGCTTTCAGGGTGATCAGCCCCAGCATTTT,CASSFQGDQPQHF
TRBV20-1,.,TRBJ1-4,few,TGCAGTGCTTGCAAATTGGGCAGGGCTAATGAAAAACTGTTTTTT,CSACKLGRANEKLFF
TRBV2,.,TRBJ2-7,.,TGTGCCAGCAGTAGGGACCGATACGAGCAGTACTTC,CASSRDRYEQYF
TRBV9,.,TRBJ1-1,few,TGTGCCAGCAGCGTAAACAGCTTCACTGAAGCTTTCTTT,CASSVNSFTEAFF
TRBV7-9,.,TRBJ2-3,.,TGTGCCAGCAGCTTAGACGGGCTACGCGATACGCAGTATTTT,CASSLDGLRDTQYF
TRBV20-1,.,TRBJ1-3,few,TGCAGTGCATACCCGGACAACTTGCTCTCTGGAAACACCATATATTTT,CSAYPDNLLSGNTIYF
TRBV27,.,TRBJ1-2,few,TGTGCCAGCAGTTTTCACCAGGGCTTTAATGGCTACACCTTC,CASSFHQGFNGYTF
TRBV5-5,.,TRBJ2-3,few,TGTGCCAGCAGCTCCCTAGGACAGACGTCTAGCACAGATACGCAGTATTTT,CASSSLGQTSSTDTQYF
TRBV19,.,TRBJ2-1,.,TGTGCCAGTAGTATTTCGTCCCCAGGGGAGCAGTTCTTC,CASSISSPGEQFF
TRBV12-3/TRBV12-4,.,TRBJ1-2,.,TGTGCCAGCAGCAACAGCTTTGGCTACACCTTC,CASSNSFGYTF
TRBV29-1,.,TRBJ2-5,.,TGCAGCGCCCCCGACGTGGGGGGGCGGCAAGAGACCCAGTACTTC,CSAPDVGGRQETQYF
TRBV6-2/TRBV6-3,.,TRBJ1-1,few,TGTGCCAGCAGTTACATAGCGGGGGCGGCTTTCTTT,CASSYIAGAAFF
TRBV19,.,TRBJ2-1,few,TGTGCCAGTAACCCTCTAGATGAGCAGTTCTTC,CASNPLDEQFF